Listed here are 8 T cell receptor beta chains from one sample, sequenced in a study of T-cell reconstitution after alpha-beta-depleted transplantation in children. For TCRbeta, the library was prepared with unique molecular identifiers. One entry per CDR3 protein, called by TCRdb with MiXCR from the PCR reads. The table lists around 500,000 distinct CDR3 sequences, around 13% of them singletons, with under 7% in the top ten. Sequenced material: PBMCs from the stem cell graft donor, taken from the stem cell graft. The receptors shown here come from a human donor who donated a stem cell graft to a child with combined immunodeficiency.

In its sample, this clonotype was seen a few times. This rearrangement joins TRBV20-1 to TRBJ2-1, with 8 nucleotides matching TRBD2. Germline V gene lookup returns CDR1 DFQATT and CDR2 SNEGSKA (reference sequence). The CDR3 has 12 amino acids. Trimming removed 7 bases from V and 4 bases from J; junction bases left unmatched: 3. CDR3 coding DNA: TGCAGTGTCTCTAGCGGGTACAATGAGCAGTTCTTC. Amino acids: CSVSSGYNEQFF.

This clonotype was observed many times. J is TRBJ2-2 and V is TRBV10-3; TRBD1 or TRBD2 may be the D gene (6 bases each). CDR1 is ENHRY and CDR2 is SYGVKD in the germline V gene. Trimming left V 10 bases short and J 0 bases short, with 18 bases between. The CDR3 sequence is 16 residues long. CDR3 DNA sequence: TGTGCCACCCTTTTAGGGGGGCCCGCGAACACCGGGGAGCTGTTTTTT. Translation gives CATLLGGPANTGELFF.

This clonotype occurred a few times. The genes are TRBV20-1 and TRBJ2-1; D possibly matches TRBD1 or TRBD2 (6 bases each). V gave up 1 base and J gave up 5 bases, with 12 bases separating them. The germline gives CDR1 DFQATT, CDR2 SNEGSKA (reference sequence). The CDR3 is 14 amino acids. The CDR3 DNA is TGCAGTGCTAGAGGAGGGGGGCGGGACAATGAGCAGTTCTTC. Translated, it gives CSARGGGRDNEQFF.

This clonotype was counted many times. J is TRBJ2-7 and V is TRBV20-1, with D perhaps matching TRBD2 (6 bases). The CDR3 consists of 12 residues. The V end was cut by 4 bases, the J end by 4 bases, with 11 bases between. CDR1 is DFQATT and CDR2 is SNEGSKA in the germline V gene (reference sequence). The CDR3 protein is CSATGGPYEQYF. DNA for the CDR3: TGCAGTGCTACCGGGGGACCTTACGAGCAGTACTTC.

The sample holds many counts of this clonotype. In DNA, the CDR3 is TGTGCCAGCAGCACCAAGGTGGCTAGCGGACACAATGAGCAGTTCTTC. It specifies CASSTKVASGHNEQFF. This chain connects TRBV7-2 to TRBJ2-1; 7 bases are a match to TRBD2. Germline loops: CDR1 SGHTA, CDR2 FQGNSA. The V gene end was trimmed by 5 bases and the J gene end by 5 bases; junction bases not matched to a gene: 12. The CDR3 runs 16 residues. Full variable domain (missing parts from reference TRBV7-2 and TRBJ2-1): GAGVSQSPSNKVTEKGKDVELRCDPISGHTALYWYRQSLGQGLEFLIYFQGNSAPDKSGLPSDRFSAERTGGSVSTLTIQRTQQEDSAVYLCASSTKVASGHNEQFFGPGTRLTVL.

On this clonotype: A much more abundant neighbour one base away suggests this may be a read error. V and J are TRBV29-1 and TRBJ2-3; D possibly corresponds to TRBD1 (6 bases). From germline, CDR1 is SQVTM and CDR2 ANQGSEA. Trimming took 5 bases from V and 6 from J, leaving 21 bases between them. The CDR3 sequence is 15 residues long. The CDR3 DNA reads TGCAGCGTTAAAGTGGGTAACAGGGTAGGGGATACGCAGTATTTT. Translating it yields CSVKVGNRVGDTQYF.

There are a few counts of this clonotype. V is TRBV7-2 and J is TRBJ1-2, with 7 nucleotides matching TRBD1. V trimming: 5 bases; J trimming: 5 bases; junction bases outside the gene matches: 8. The CDR3 has 14 amino acids. The V gene's germline CDR1 is SGHTA and CDR2 FQGNSA. CDR3: CASSVGTEGYGYTF. CDR3 sequence (DNA): TGTGCCAGCAGCGTCGGGACAGAAGGTTATGGCTACACCTTC. Using reference TRBV7-2 and TRBJ1-2 for the parts outside the CDR3, the full variable domain is GAGVSQSPSNKVTEKGKDVELRCDPISGHTALYWYRQSLGQGLEFLIYFQGNSAPDKSGLPSDRFSAERTGGSVSTLTIQRTQQEDSAVYLCASSVGTEGYGYTFGSGTRLTVV.

The rearrangement joins TRBV7-3 to TRBJ1-1; D not resolved. This CDR3 region has 15 residues. The V gene lost 0 bases and the J gene lost 2 bases, with 10 bases spanning the gap. CDR1 is SGHTA, CDR2 FQGTGA, per germline. The CDR3 sequence: CASSLTDDTNTEAFF. The CDR3 DNA sequence: TGTGCCAGCAGCTTAACCGACGACACTAACACTGAAGCTTTCTTT. The full variable domain, in which reference TRBV7-3 and TRBJ1-1 provide the parts outside the CDR3, is GAGVSQTPSNKVTEKGKYVELRCDPISGHTALYWYRQSLGQGPEFLIYFQGTGAADDSGLPNDRFFAVRPEGSVSTLKIQRTERGDSAVYLCASSLTDDTNTEAFFGQGTRLTVV.